This T cell receptor (beta chain) was retrieved from a study of shared clonotypes between healthy human individuals. About the research overall: Plates per donor: three CD4 naive, three CD4 memory, two CD8 naive, one CD8 memory. Overall study findings and caveats: Researchers sampled only blood; tissue repertoires likely differ. Naive subsets tended to show greater estimated richness than memory subsets.

The material for each subset, its genomic DNA, was split evenly across several immunoSEQ plates. Assay used: immunoSEQ multiplex PCR; TCRdb lists only in-frame clones, some missing. The sample lists 950,000 to 1,100,000 clones, around 76% occurring once. For this clone: Antigen: not known.

Trimming cost V 3 bases and J 5 bases, with 13 bases left between them. The CDR3 has 15 amino acids. Germline CDR1 is KGHSH and CDR2 is LQKENI. The sequenced material came from memory CD4+ T cells sorted from blood. As for subset: CD45RA-negative fraction. This sequence was found in a man aged 18 to 30 in good health. V is TRBV18 and J is TRBJ1-4, with a weak D call TRBD1 (5 bases). CDR3 coding DNA: TGTGCCAGCTCACCGGGACTCAGCCTAAATGAAAAACTGTTTTTT. It translates to CASSPGLSLNEKLFF.